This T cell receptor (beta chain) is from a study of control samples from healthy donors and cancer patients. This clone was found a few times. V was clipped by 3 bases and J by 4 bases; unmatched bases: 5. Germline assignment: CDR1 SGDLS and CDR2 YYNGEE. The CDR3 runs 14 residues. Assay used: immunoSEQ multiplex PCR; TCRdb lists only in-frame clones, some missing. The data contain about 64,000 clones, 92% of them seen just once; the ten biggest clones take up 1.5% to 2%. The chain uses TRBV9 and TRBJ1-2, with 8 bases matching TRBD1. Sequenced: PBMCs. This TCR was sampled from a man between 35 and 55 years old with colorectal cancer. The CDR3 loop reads CASSGRQGFYGYTF. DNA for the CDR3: TGTGCCAGCAGCGGAAGACAGGGGTTCTATGGCTACACCTTC. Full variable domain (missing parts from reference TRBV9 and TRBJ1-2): DSGVTQTPKHLITATGQRVTLRCSPRSGDLSVYWYQQSLDQGLQFLIQYYNGEERAKGNILERFSAQQFPDLHSELNLSSLELGDSALYFCASSGRQGFYGYTFGSGTRLTVV.